This paragraph covers one TCR beta chain sequence. The data originate from a study of blood T cell repertoires in COVID-19. In the original workflow: Estimated nucleated cell counts came from reference gene primer amplification. Clones were read by immunoSEQ multiplex PCR, and TCRdb kept only the in-frame ones, dropping some. V, J and clone size are taken as reported in that table, and D and trimming were inferred from the DNA itself. Of more than 90,000 clones in the sample, about 80% are singletons; the top ten hold more than 20%. The CDR3 loop spans 15 amino acids. CDR1 SGHAT and CDR2 FQNNGV come from the germline V gene. With V trimmed by 5 bases and J by 2 bases, 2 bases remained unmatched.

The chain uses TRBV11-2 and TRBJ2-1, with 11 bases aligning to TRBD2. Specimen: peripheral blood. The receptor was derived from a human donor in a cohort sampled during active COVID-19. In DNA, the CDR3 is TGTGCCAGCAGCCTACTAGCGGGAGCCTACAATGAGCAGTTCTTC. It codes for CASSLLAGAYNEQFF.